The 32 T cell receptor beta chains below were found in one sample sequenced in a study of response to subunit inactivated influenza vaccine (dated by TCRdb to the late 2010s). To prepare the library, RT-PCR was applied. The reads were generated on an Illumina HiSeq 2500. The public reads were reanalyzed by TCRdb: fastp trimming at Q25, MiXCR alignment, in-frame beta chains only. Each CDR3 protein appears once, grouped with its most common genes and DNA. The sample data list around 710,000 distinct CDR3 sequences, and approximately 13% of these were observed just once. The top ten clones comprise 6.5% to 8.5% of the sample. The sequencing used PBMCs from blood, collected around 15 days before vaccination. The receptors derive from a man aged 50 or older who received an inactivated influenza vaccine. Donor details come from another sample of the same person, matched by shared clones.

V and J are TRBV6-1 and TRBJ2-7; D is undetermined. The CDR3 covers 17 residues. The V gene lost 2 bases and the J gene lost 0 bases, with 17 bases spanning the gap. Per the germline V gene, CDR1 is MNHNS and CDR2 is SASEGT. This CDR3 is CASSERPMIRTSYEQYF. CDR3 DNA: TGTGCCAGCAGTGAAAGGCCTATGATCCGAACCTCCTACGAGCAGTACTTC.

In its sample, this clonotype was seen a few times. This sequence joins TRBV27 and TRBJ2-7; D perhaps matches TRBD2 (5 bases). The CDR3 sequence is 13 residues long. CDR1 is MNHEY and CDR2 is SMNVEV in the germline V gene (reference sequence). V was trimmed by 2 bases and J by 7 bases, leaving 12 bases between them. The CDR3 is CASSLRGRDEQYF. Written as DNA, the CDR3 is TGTGCCAGCAGTTTAAGAGGGAGAGATGAGCAGTACTTC.

This clonotype showed up many times. The chain couples TRBV28 to TRBJ2-7; unclear D gene. Per germline, CDR1 MDHEN and CDR2 SYDVKM. This CDR3 contains 11 residues. The ends were cut back, 6 bases at V and 7 bases at J, with 10 bases in the middle. The CDR3 protein is CASSPLREQYF. For the CDR3, the DNA is TGTGCCAGCAGCCCGCTAAGGGAGCAGTACTTC.

This clonotype was detected only a few times. The V call is TRBV20-1, the J call TRBJ1-5; D perhaps matches TRBD1 (5 bases). The CDR3 length is 13 residues. Germline loops: CDR1 DFQATT, CDR2 SNEGSKA (reference sequence). Trimming left V 4 bases short and J 3 bases short, with 10 bases between. The DNA of the CDR3 is TGCAGTGCTATGGGGCGGATCAATCAGCCCCAGCATTTT. This sequence encodes CSAMGRINQPQHF.

This clonotype was found many times. The chain links TRBV12-3 or TRBV12-4 to TRBJ1-5, with D maybe TRBD1 (6 bases). Trimming shortened V by 5 bases and J by 7 bases, and 18 bases separated the two germline ends. CDR3 length equals 15 residues. In nucleotides, the CDR3 is TGTGCCAGCAGTATGTACAGGGACGGTGGCCAGCCCCAGCATTTT. Encoded protein: CASSMYRDGGQPQHF.

This clonotype was recorded a few times. The chain combines TRBV13 with TRBJ2-1, with TRBD2 matching 8 bases. Per the germline V gene, CDR1 is PRHDT and CDR2 is FYEKMQ (reference sequence). CDR3 length: 15 residues. With 4 bases clipped from V and 5 bases from J, the junction kept 7 bases outside the gene matches. The CDR3 nucleotides read TGTGCCAGCAGCTCCCGGGAGGGCCTAGACAATGAGCAGTTCTTC. Its protein is CASSSREGLDNEQFF.

This rearrangement joins TRBV6-5 to TRBJ2-1; possibly TRBD2 for D (5 bases). Trimming removed 5 bases from V and 4 bases from J, with 12 bases in between. Germline CDR1 MNHEY, CDR2 SVGAGI. This CDR3 region has 14 residues. The CDR3 DNA follows: TGTGCCAGCAGTCCCTCGGACTTGTACAATGAGCAGTTCTTC. Translated, it gives CASSPSDLYNEQFF.

This chain connects TRBV5-1 to TRBJ2-7, with D possibly TRBD1 on 6 matching bases. Trimming removed 4 bases from V and 4 bases from J, with 18 bases in between. Germline V gene data show CDR1 as SGHRS and CDR2 as YFSETQ. The length of the CDR3 is 15 residues. The CDR3 loop reads CASSPGQSEIYEQYF. CDR3 DNA sequence: TGCGCCAGCAGCCCGGGACAATCCGAGATATACGAGCAGTACTTC.

This rearrangement joins TRBV4-3 to TRBJ2-7; 9 nucleotides line up with TRBD1. The V and J ends lost 1 base and 4 bases, in that order; junction bases with no gene match: 5. This CDR3 contains 15 residues. Germline V lookup: CDR1 LGHNA, CDR2 YSLEER. This CDR3 reads CASSQVTGGGYEQYF. DNA for the CDR3: TGCGCCAGCAGCCAAGTAACAGGGGGCGGGTACGAGCAGTACTTC.

This clonotype was detected a few times. This sequence joins TRBV29-1 and TRBJ2-3; 7 nucleotides line up with TRBD1. The CDR3 loop spans 13 amino acids. With 7 bases clipped from V and 1 base from J, the junction kept 5 bases outside the gene matches. Germline CDR1 SQVTM, CDR2 ANQGSEA. CDR3: CSARQGGTDTQYF. The CDR3 nucleotides read TGCAGCGCTAGACAGGGCGGCACAGATACGCAGTATTTT.

Points on this clonotype: This could be a read error, since a much larger clone is one nucleotide away. The chain employs TRBV12-5 and TRBJ1-1, with TRBD1 identical over 7 bases. CDR1 is LGHNT, CDR2 FRNRAP, per germline. The CDR3 totals 16 residues. The CDR3 coding sequence is TGTGCTAGTGGTAACCGCAGGACAGGAGCGAACACTGTAGCTTTCTTT. Protein product: CASGNRRTGANTVAFF.

This chain uses TRBV5-5 with TRBJ2-3; possible D gene TRBD2, 5 bases. Germline V gene data show CDR1 as SGHKS and CDR2 as YYEKEE (reference sequence). This CDR3 comprises 14 residues. The V end lost 0 bases, the J end lost 7 bases, and 12 bases lay between the germline ends. CDR3 sequence reads: CASSLGAEVHTQYF. CDR3 sequence (DNA): TGTGCCAGCAGCTTGGGGGCGGAGGTCCATACGCAGTATTTT.

This chain uses TRBV6-2 or TRBV6-3 with TRBJ1-6; D is unclear. CDR1 and CDR2 from the germline V gene are MNHEY and SVGEGT. CDR3 length equals 12 residues. The V and J ends lost 6 bases and 8 bases respectively, with 8 bases between them. The CDR3 here is CASSGSDSPLHF. The CDR3 nucleotides are TGTGCCAGCAGCGGGTCTGATTCACCCCTCCACTTT.

The V and J genes are TRBV20-1 and TRBJ2-7; D is perhaps TRBD1 (7 bases). Germline lookup yields CDR1 DFQATT and CDR2 SNEGSKA (reference sequence). Between the trimmed V and J ends, which lost 0 bases and 3 bases, there was a span of 18 bases. CDR3 length equals 16 residues. The CDR3 coding sequence is TGCAGTGCTAGAGATCCAGGGGGGATTGGGATCTACGAGCAGTACTTC. The encoded protein is CSARDPGGIGIYEQYF.

The V call is TRBV12-3 or TRBV12-4, the J call TRBJ2-5; D uncertain. The CDR3 sequence is 16 residues long. Trimming removed 2 bases at V and 2 bases at J, with 15 bases between. The CDR3 loop reads CASSLTGSQIQETQYF. CDR3 DNA: TGTGCCAGCAGTTTAACGGGCTCACAAATACAAGAGACCCAGTACTTC.

This clonotype was found many times. This chain connects TRBV28 to TRBJ2-1; D is unresolved. CDR3 length: 13 amino acids. V gave up 4 bases and J gave up 8 bases, with 12 bases separating them. Germline-derived CDR1 and CDR2 are MDHEN and SYDVKM. The CDR3 reads CASSSPPVDEQFF. The CDR3 DNA reads as TGTGCCAGCAGTTCCCCGCCAGTGGATGAGCAGTTCTTC. Variable domain in full (rest from reference TRBV28 and TRBJ2-1): DVKVTQSSRYLVKRTGEKVFLECVQDMDHENMFWYRQDPGLGLRLIYFSYDVKMKEKGDIPEGYSVSREKKERFSLILESASTNQTSMYLCASSSPPVDEQFFGPGTRLTVL.

J is TRBJ2-1 and V is TRBV3-1, with 10 bases lining up with TRBD2. The CDR3 is made up of 14 amino acids. Trimming cost V 6 bases and J 6 bases; bases outside gene matches: 5. The germline V gene encodes CDR1 LGHDT and CDR2 YNNKEL (reference sequence). The CDR3 DNA reads as TGTGCCAGCAGGCCCACTAGCGGGGTCAATGAGCAGTTCTTC. The encoded protein is CASRPTSGVNEQFF.

This clonotype was seen a handful of times. The chain uses TRBV28 and TRBJ2-2; D tentatively fits TRBD1 or TRBD2 (5 bases each). This CDR3 is built from 15 residues. The V end was cut by 2 bases, the J end by 5 bases, with 12 bases between. The V gene's germline CDR1 is MDHEN and CDR2 SYDVKM. CDR3 region: CASSLRGVGTGELFF. In DNA form, the CDR3 reads TGTGCCAGCAGTTTAAGAGGGGTTGGGACCGGGGAGCTGTTTTTT.

Only a few counts were recorded for this clonotype. This rearrangement joins TRBV7-9 to TRBJ2-7, with D uncertain. The V end was cut by 5 bases, the J end by 7 bases, with 12 bases between. This CDR3 is built from 12 residues. Germline CDR1 reads SEHNR; CDR2 reads FQNEAQ (reference sequence). This CDR3 reads CASSRMEYEQYF. The DNA for the CDR3 is TGTGCCAGCAGCAGAATGGAGTATGAGCAGTACTTC.

V gene TRBV20-1 combines with J gene TRBJ2-1, with 11 bases matching TRBD2. Trimming took 1 base from V and 10 from J; bases not matched to a gene: 6. Germline V gene data show CDR1 as DFQATT and CDR2 as SNEGSKA (reference sequence). This CDR3 is built from 14 residues. CDR3 in DNA: TGCAGTGCTAGAGTGCGGCTAGCGGGAGGCGAGCAGTTCTTC. This codes for CSARVRLAGGEQFF.

V gene TRBV20-1 combines with J gene TRBJ2-7; D is unresolved. Trimming removed 4 bases at V and 6 bases at J, with 7 bases between. Germline V gene data show CDR1 as DFQATT and CDR2 as SNEGSKA (reference sequence). The length of the CDR3 is 10 residues. The CDR3 sequence is CSAIAGEQYF. DNA for the CDR3: TGCAGTGCTATTGCTGGCGAGCAGTACTTC.

This clonotype was detected a few times. V gene TRBV12-3 or TRBV12-4 combines with J gene TRBJ2-5; 8 bases match TRBD1. The CDR3 has 14 residues. Germline trimming cut 3 bases from V and 3 bases from J; bases unmatched to any gene: 3. The CDR3 loop reads CASSFADREETQYF. In DNA form, the CDR3 reads TGTGCCAGCAGTTTCGCGGACAGGGAAGAGACCCAGTACTTC.

This clonotype was observed a few times. With a much larger clone just one base away, this may be a read error. The V call is TRBV5-4, the J call TRBJ2-1; possible D gene TRBD2, 6 bases. CDR3 length equals 15 residues. Trimming cost V 4 bases and J 3 bases, with 14 bases left between them. Germline CDR1 is SGHNT and CDR2 is YYREEE (reference sequence). Written as DNA, the CDR3 is TGTGCCAGCAGCGGCACTAACGGGGGCTACAATGAGCAGTTCTTC. This gives the protein CASSGTNGGYNEQFF.

This clonotype was recorded a few times. This chain uses TRBV7-2 with TRBJ2-7, with no clear D. V shed 5 bases and J shed 0 bases, with 14 bases lying between them. In germline, CDR1 is SGHTA, CDR2 FQGNSA. This CDR3 region has 15 residues. This CDR3 is CASSEREVFSYEQYF. In DNA form, the CDR3 reads TGTGCCAGCAGCGAGCGTGAGGTGTTCTCCTACGAGCAGTACTTC.

This sequence joins TRBV29-1 and TRBJ1-2; perhaps TRBD1 as D (5 bases). V gave up 7 bases and J gave up 2 bases, with 14 bases separating them. Germline CDR1 reads SQVTM; CDR2 reads ANQGSEA. CDR3 length: 13 residues. The CDR3 bases are TGCAGCGGTAATGGGGGACCCAACTATGGCTACACCTTC. The encoded protein is CSGNGGPNYGYTF.

This clonotype turned up a few times. The chain is built from TRBV24-1 and TRBJ2-2, with 8 bases lining up with TRBD2. The ends lost 3 bases at V and 2 bases at J; junction bases unmatched: 4. The length of the CDR3 is 16 residues. From germline, CDR1 is KGHDR and CDR2 SFDVKD. The CDR3 region has the DNA TGTGCCACCAGTGATGCCGGGACTAGAAACACCGGGGAGCTGTTTTTT. Translated: CATSDAGTRNTGELFF.

The chain has TRBV5-6 and TRBJ1-2, with 7 bases matching TRBD1. The CDR3 has 16 residues. V was clipped by 3 bases and J by 8 bases; unmatched bases: 16. The germline V gene encodes CDR1 SGHDT and CDR2 YYEEEE. The CDR3 DNA reads TGTGCCAGCAGCTCGCGTTCCTACAAGGGGGCGTGGGGCTACACCTTC. It encodes CASSSRSYKGAWGYTF.

This rearrangement joins TRBV13 to TRBJ2-7; D is ambiguous. Per germline, CDR1 PRHDT and CDR2 FYEKMQ (reference sequence). The length of the CDR3 is 14 residues. V dropped 5 bases and J dropped 0 bases, with 11 bases sitting between them. Here the CDR3 reads CASSPNGYSYEQYF. The DNA for the CDR3 is TGTGCCAGCAGCCCTAATGGGTACTCCTACGAGCAGTACTTC.

This sequence joins TRBV12-3 or TRBV12-4 and TRBJ2-7; 9 bases match TRBD2. Trimming at V came to 1 base and at J to 9 bases, leaving 7 bases not matched to a gene. The CDR3 is made up of 14 amino acids. CDR3 DNA: TGTGCCAGCAGTTTAGGAGCGGGGGGCACCAGGCAGTACTTC. Translated: CASSLGAGGTRQYF.

This clonotype was recorded at least ten times. This chain connects TRBV5-1 to TRBJ1-4; perhaps TRBD1 as D (5 bases). Trimming shortened V by 4 bases and J by 0 bases, and 10 bases separated the two germline ends. The CDR3 spans 15 residues. CDR1 and CDR2 from the germline V gene are SGHRS and YFSETQ. CDR3 loop: CASSRGQATNEKLFF. CDR3 coding DNA: TGCGCCAGCAGCAGAGGACAAGCAACTAATGAAAAACTGTTTTTT. Supplemented by reference TRBV5-1 and TRBJ1-4, the full variable domain reads KAGVTQTPRYLIKTRGQQVTLSCSPISGHRSVSWYQQTPGQGLQFLFEYFSETQRNKGNFPGRFSGRQFSNSRSEMNVSTLELGDSALYLCASSRGQATNEKLFFGSGTQLSVL.

The genes are TRBV15 and TRBJ2-1, with D uncertain. Germline lookup yields CDR1 LNHNV and CDR2 YYDKDF (reference sequence). The CDR3 sequence is 13 residues long. V was shortened by 3 bases and J by 2 bases, with 5 bases between the two germline ends. The CDR3 DNA reads as TGTGCCACCAGCAGGACAACCTACAATGAGCAGTTCTTC. Translated, it gives CATSRTTYNEQFF.

This clonotype appeared a few times. The rearrangement joins TRBV9 to TRBJ1-1; no reliable D call. Germline lookup yields CDR1 SGDLS and CDR2 YYNGEE. The CDR3 contains 15 residues. Trimming took 4 bases from V and 8 from J, leaving 21 bases between them. This chain's CDR3 is CASSTPLTPSGEAFF. CDR3 coding DNA: TGTGCCAGCAGCACCCCCCTGACCCCTTCGGGAGAAGCTTTCTTT.